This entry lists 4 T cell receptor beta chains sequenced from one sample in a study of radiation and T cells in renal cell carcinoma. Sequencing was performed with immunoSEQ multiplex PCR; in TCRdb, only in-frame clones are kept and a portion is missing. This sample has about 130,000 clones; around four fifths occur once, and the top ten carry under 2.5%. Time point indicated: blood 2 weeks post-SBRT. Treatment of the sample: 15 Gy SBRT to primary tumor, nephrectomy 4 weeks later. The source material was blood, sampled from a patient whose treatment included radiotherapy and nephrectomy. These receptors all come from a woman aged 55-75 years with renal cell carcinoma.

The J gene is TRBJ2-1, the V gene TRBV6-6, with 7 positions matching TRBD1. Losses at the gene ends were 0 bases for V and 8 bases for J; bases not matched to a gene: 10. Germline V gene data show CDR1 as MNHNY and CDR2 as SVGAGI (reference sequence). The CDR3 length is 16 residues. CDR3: CASSYSGAGGRDEQFF. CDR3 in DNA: TGTGCCAGCAGTTACTCAGGGGCAGGGGGTCGCGATGAGCAGTTCTTC.

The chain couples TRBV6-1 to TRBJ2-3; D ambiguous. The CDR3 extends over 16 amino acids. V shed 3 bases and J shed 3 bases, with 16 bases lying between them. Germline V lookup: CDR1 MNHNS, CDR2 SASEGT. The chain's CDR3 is CASSDPFRSRTDTQYF. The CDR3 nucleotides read TGTGCCAGCAGTGACCCTTTCCGGAGCCGGACAGATACGCAGTATTTT.

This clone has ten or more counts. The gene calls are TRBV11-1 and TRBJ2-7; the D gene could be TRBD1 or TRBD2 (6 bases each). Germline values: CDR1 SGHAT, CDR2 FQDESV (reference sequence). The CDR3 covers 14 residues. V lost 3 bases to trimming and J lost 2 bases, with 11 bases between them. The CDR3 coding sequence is TGTGCCAGCAGCTTTGAAGGGGGGCCCTACGAGCAGTACTTC. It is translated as CASSFEGGPYEQYF.

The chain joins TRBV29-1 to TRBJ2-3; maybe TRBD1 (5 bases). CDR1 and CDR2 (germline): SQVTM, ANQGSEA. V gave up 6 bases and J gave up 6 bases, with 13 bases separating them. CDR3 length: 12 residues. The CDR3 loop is CSVITGSDTQYF. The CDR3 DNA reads TGCAGCGTCATCACAGGATCGGATACGCAGTATTTT.